This T cell receptor (beta chain) is drawn from a study of CD4+ T cells in melanoma. Study-level findings and limits: Diverse differentiation states were reported for melanoma neoantigen-specific CD4+ T cells. A reported correlation linked neoantigen-specific CD4+ T cells to CD8+, macrophage and B cell function.

Per the germline V gene, CDR1 is MGHDK and CDR2 is SYGVNS. The CDR3 totals 16 residues. The V and J ends lost 4 bases and 3 bases, in that order; junction bases with no gene match: 11. On this clone: As yet, its antigen is unknown.

Sequencing used immunoSEQ multiplex PCR; TCRdb keeps in-frame clones, though not all of them. The sample includes roughly 10,000 clones, 55% to 65% of them seen just once. The chain uses TRBV25-1 and TRBJ2-7, with 8 bases lining up with TRBD1. The material sequenced was cells from a culture (not recorded whether cultured in vitro). The receptor comes from a human donor with melanoma. Here the CDR3 reads CASSGTLGQAYYEQYF. The CDR3 region has the DNA TGTGCCAGCAGTGGAACCCTGGGACAGGCGTACTACGAGCAGTACTTC.